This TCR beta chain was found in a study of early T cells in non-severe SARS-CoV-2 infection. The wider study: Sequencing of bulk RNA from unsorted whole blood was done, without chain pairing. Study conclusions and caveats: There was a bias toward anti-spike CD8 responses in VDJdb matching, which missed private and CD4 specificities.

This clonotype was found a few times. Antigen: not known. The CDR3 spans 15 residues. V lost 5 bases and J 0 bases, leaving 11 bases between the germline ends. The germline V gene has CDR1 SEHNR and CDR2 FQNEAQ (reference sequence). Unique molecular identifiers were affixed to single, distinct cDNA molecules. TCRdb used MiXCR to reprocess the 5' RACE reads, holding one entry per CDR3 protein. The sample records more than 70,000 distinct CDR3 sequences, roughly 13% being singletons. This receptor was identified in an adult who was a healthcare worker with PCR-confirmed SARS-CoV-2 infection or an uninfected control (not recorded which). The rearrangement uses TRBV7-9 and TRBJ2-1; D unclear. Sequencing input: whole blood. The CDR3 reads CASSLLSSSYNEQFF. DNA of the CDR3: TGTGCCAGCAGCCTATTATCAAGCTCCTACAATGAGCAGTTCTTC.